This TCR beta chain was retrieved from a study of cytomegalovirus exposure and HLA in healthy donors. Findings of the study overall: Confirmation was obtained in vitro that a few CMV-associated chains are specific for CMV antigens. V- and J-gene trimming in TCR beta was tied to a missense DCLRE1C variant by an analysis performed later. By a later analysis, the bulk of CMV-associated TCR beta chains appeared HLA-restricted.

In nominal health when sampled, donors likely had unrecorded immune exposures nonetheless. Primers for the PCR totalled 60 Vbeta and 13 Jbeta. The assay was immunoSEQ multiplex PCR, and TCRdb's table has in-frame clones only and misses some. This sample has fewer than 85,000 clones, with over 70% found just once. Looked up from germline, CDR1 is MNHEY and CDR2 is SMNVEV (reference sequence). The CDR3 loop spans 14 amino acids. V lost 5 bases and J 3 bases, leaving 11 bases between the germline ends. This clone has just one count. Antigen unknown. This receptor was obtained from a man between 18 and 29 years old in good health and CMV-seropositive. V is TRBV27 and J is TRBJ1-5; possibly TRBD1 for D (6 bases). Sequencing was performed on PBMCs. The CDR3 DNA reads TGTGCCAGCAGTCCTGGACAGTTCAATCAGCCCCAGCATTTT. This translates into CASSPGQFNQPQHF.